The entry that follows covers one TCR beta chain sequence. The record originates from a study of regulatory T cells in long-lasting Graves disease. Time point defined: persistent/refractory GD, antithyroid drugs over 5 years with positive TRAb. The TCR library used RNA extracted from PBMCs. With iRepertoire HTBI primers and Arm-PCR of CDR3 regions, TCR beta libraries were built. TCRdb reanalysed the multiplex PCR reads using MiXCR and keeps one entry per CDR3 protein. The data contain about 470,000 distinct CDR3 sequences, 20% to 25% of them seen just once; the ten biggest clones take up approximately 7.8%. Germline CDR1 DFQATT, CDR2 SNEGSKA (reference sequence). J lost 8 bases, V lost 1 base, and 13 bases had no gene match. The CDR3 spans 16 residues.

The sample consisted of peripheral blood mononuclear cells (PBMCs), taken when the disease was refractory, from a patient treated with antithyroid drugs. The TCR comes from a female donor with Graves disease. The chain employs TRBV20-1 and TRBJ2-1, with 8 bases fitting TRBD2. CDR3 DNA: TGCAGTGCTAGAGGCCCGTTAGGTCGGGAGGGCGATGAGCAGTTCTTC. This translates into CSARGPLGREGDEQFF.